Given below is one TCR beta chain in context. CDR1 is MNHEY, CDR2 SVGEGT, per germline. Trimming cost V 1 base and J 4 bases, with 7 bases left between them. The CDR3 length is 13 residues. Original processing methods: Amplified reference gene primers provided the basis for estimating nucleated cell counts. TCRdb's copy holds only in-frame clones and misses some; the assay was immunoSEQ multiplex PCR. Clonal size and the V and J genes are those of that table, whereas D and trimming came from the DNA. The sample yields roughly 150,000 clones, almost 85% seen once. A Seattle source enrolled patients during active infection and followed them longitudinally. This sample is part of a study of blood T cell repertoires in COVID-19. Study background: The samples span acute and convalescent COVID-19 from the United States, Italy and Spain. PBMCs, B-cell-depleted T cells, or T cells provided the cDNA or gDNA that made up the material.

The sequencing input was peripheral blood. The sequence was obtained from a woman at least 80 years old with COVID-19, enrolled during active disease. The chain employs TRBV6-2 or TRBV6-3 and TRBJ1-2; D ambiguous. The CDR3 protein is CASSYWEGYGYTF. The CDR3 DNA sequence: TGTGCCAGCAGTTACTGGGAGGGCTATGGCTACACCTTC.